This passage covers 19 T cell receptor beta chains from one sample sequenced in a study of T-cell reconstitution after alpha-beta-depleted transplantation in children. Molecular barcoding with unique molecular identifiers was used for the TCRbeta library. Via MiXCR, TCRdb re-called the PCR reads, giving one row per CDR3 protein. The data contain hundreds of thousands of distinct CDR3 sequences, over 9.5% of them singletons. Material: PBMCs, obtained before TCRalphabeta/CD19-depleted stem cell transplant. All receptors derive from a child under 10 years old with inherited bone marrow failure, due to receive a stem cell transplant.

This clonotype showed up many times. The chain uses TRBV12-3 or TRBV12-4 and TRBJ2-7; the D gene could be TRBD1 or TRBD2 (5 bases each). The ends were cut back, 5 bases at V and 7 bases at J, with 18 bases in the middle. CDR3 size: 14 residues. CDR3 residues: CASSPRDALREQYF. CDR3 DNA sequence: TGTGCCAGCAGTCCCCGGGACGCCCTCAGGGAGCAGTACTTC.

In its sample, this clonotype was seen many times. This chain uses TRBV5-1 with TRBJ2-7, with a possible D match to TRBD1 (5 bases). The germline CDR1 and CDR2 sequences are SGHRS and YFSETQ. The CDR3 totals 14 residues. Trimming left V 0 bases short and J 5 bases short, with 12 bases between. The CDR3 loop reads CASSLGPGHHEQYF. For the CDR3, the DNA is TGCGCCAGCAGCTTGGGACCCGGACACCACGAGCAGTACTTC.

This clonotype was seen ten or more times. The CDR3 reads CASSPDSLPRGTEAFF. CDR3 DNA sequence: TGCGCCAGCAGCCCCGACAGCCTCCCTCGGGGCACTGAAGCTTTCTTT. The genes are TRBV5-1 and TRBJ1-1, with D possibly matching TRBD1 (5 bases). Germline CDR1 and CDR2: SGHRS and YFSETQ. This CDR3 is 16 amino acids long. Trimming took off 4 bases at V and 4 bases at J, with 20 bases between the two ends. Full variable domain (remainder filled in from reference TRBV5-1 and TRBJ1-1): KAGVTQTPRYLIKTRGQQVTLSCSPISGHRSVSWYQQTPGQGLQFLFEYFSETQRNKGNFPGRFSGRQFSNSRSEMNVSTLELGDSALYLCASSPDSLPRGTEAFFGQGTRLTVV.

V gene TRBV3-1 combines with J gene TRBJ1-1; D gene ambiguous. Between the trimmed V and J ends, which lost 1 base and 10 bases, there was a span of 16 bases. Germline V gene sequence: CDR1 LGHDT, CDR2 YNNKEL (reference sequence). The CDR3 covers 14 residues. CDR3 amino acids: CASSQVDGGFGAFF. CDR3 bases: TGTGCCAGCAGCCAAGTGGACGGAGGGTTTGGAGCTTTCTTT.

The gene calls are TRBV2 and TRBJ2-5; D unresolved. The CDR3 is 12 residues long. V lost 4 bases, J lost 3 bases, and 6 bases lay in between. In germline, CDR1 is SNHLY, CDR2 FYNNEI. The CDR3 sequence: CASSVVEETQYF. The DNA for the CDR3 is TGTGCCAGCAGTGTTGTGGAAGAGACCCAGTACTTC.

This clonotype occurred many times. The V gene is TRBV27, the J gene TRBJ2-1; 8 bases fit TRBD2. In germline, CDR1 is MNHEY, CDR2 SMNVEV (reference sequence). The CDR3 is 14 amino acids. With V trimmed by 6 bases and J by 3 bases, 4 bases remained unmatched. The CDR3 protein is CASSSSGFYNEQFF. CDR3 DNA: TGTGCCAGCAGCTCTAGCGGGTTCTACAATGAGCAGTTCTTC.

Only a few counts were recorded for this clonotype. The V gene is TRBV7-2, the J gene TRBJ2-3; D call uncertain. Trimming cost V 1 base and J 2 bases, with 10 bases left between them. Per the germline V gene, CDR1 is SGHTA and CDR2 is FQGNSA. The CDR3 length is 15 residues. The CDR3 sequence is CASSLGEFITDTQYF. The CDR3 bases are TGTGCCAGCAGCTTAGGTGAATTCATCACAGATACGCAGTATTTT. The full variable domain, with the rest looked up from reference TRBV7-2 and TRBJ2-3, is GAGVSQSPSNKVTEKGKDVELRCDPISGHTALYWYRQSLGQGLEFLIYFQGNSAPDKSGLPSDRFSAERTGGSVSTLTIQRTQQEDSAVYLCASSLGEFITDTQYFGPGTRLTVL.

This clonotype has ten or more counts. V is TRBV20-1 and J is TRBJ2-1, with 8 nucleotides matching TRBD2. J lost 4 bases, V lost 6 bases, and 11 bases had no gene match. The length of the CDR3 is 15 residues. Germline lookup yields CDR1 DFQATT and CDR2 SNEGSKA (reference sequence). CDR3 sequence (DNA): TGCAGTGCAGATGAACTAGCGGAGCCTTACAATGAGCAGTTCTTC. It encodes CSADELAEPYNEQFF.

This clonotype has at least ten counts. The chain uses TRBV10-3 and TRBJ2-1; D not resolved. Germline assignment: CDR1 ENHRY and CDR2 SYGVKD. The CDR3 runs to 18 residues. Trimming took off 2 bases at V and 0 bases at J, with 17 bases between the two ends. CDR3 coding DNA: TGTGCCATCAGTGAGAGAGGAAGATCGGAAAGCTCCTACAATGAGCAGTTCTTC. It translates to CAISERGRSESSYNEQFF.

This clonotype was recorded many times. The chain recombines TRBV29-1 with TRBJ1-1, with D unclear. Trimming shortened V by 0 bases and J by 7 bases, and 18 bases separated the two germline ends. The CDR3 is made up of 15 amino acids. Per the germline V gene, CDR1 is SQVTM and CDR2 is ANQGSEA. CDR3 sequence: CSVEDPSVAPYEAFF. CDR3 DNA sequence: TGCAGCGTTGAAGATCCATCCGTGGCCCCCTATGAAGCTTTCTTT.

J is TRBJ2-7 and V is TRBV7-6; 9 bases are a match to TRBD2. The CDR3 is made up of 13 amino acids. Germline V lookup: CDR1 SGHVS, CDR2 FNYEAQ. V dropped 3 bases and J dropped 6; count of bases not matched to a gene: 3. CDR3: CASSLPSGTEQYF. CDR3 DNA sequence: TGTGCCAGCAGCTTGCCTAGCGGGACCGAGCAGTACTTC.

This clonotype was seen at least ten times. The DNA for the CDR3 is TGTGCCAGTCGGGAGGACGCCTACAATGAGCAGTTCTTC. This sequence encodes CASREDAYNEQFF. The chain links TRBV6-5 to TRBJ2-1; 7 bases are shared with TRBD2. From germline, CDR1 is MNHEY and CDR2 SVGAGI. The trim removed 9 bases at V and 2 bases at J, leaving 4 bases unmatched. The CDR3 totals 13 residues.

In its sample, this clonotype was seen a few times. The CDR3 DNA reads as TGTGCCAGCTCGGGGGCCGGAAATGAGCAGTTCTTC. Residues: CASSGAGNEQFF. The chain joins TRBV6-6 to TRBJ2-1, with D perhaps assigned TRBD1 or TRBD2 (6 bases each). Germline CDR1 is MNHNY and CDR2 is SVGAGI (reference sequence). V was shortened by 8 bases and J by 7 bases, with 12 bases between the two germline ends. The CDR3 contains 12 residues.

The chain employs TRBV6-1 and TRBJ2-2; the match to TRBD2 covers 7 bases. CDR1 is MNHNS and CDR2 is SASEGT in the germline V gene. V lost 6 bases and J lost 0; bases outside the gene matches: 7. The length of the CDR3 is 16 residues. DNA for the CDR3: TGTGCCAGCAGAGCGGGAAGGGCCTCGAACACCGGGGAGCTGTTTTTT. This encodes CASRAGRASNTGELFF.

This clonotype was counted between two and nine times. The V gene is TRBV7-2, the J gene TRBJ2-5; TRBD1 matches 7 bases. Germline V CDR1 and CDR2: SGHTA, FQGNSA. The CDR3 is made up of 15 amino acids. The trim removed 2 bases at V and 2 bases at J, leaving 5 bases unmatched. In DNA, the CDR3 is TGTGCCAGCAGCTTAAACCGGGACAGACAAGAGACCCAGTACTTC. As protein: CASSLNRDRQETQYF. Complete variable domain (other parts from reference TRBV7-2 and TRBJ2-5): GAGVSQSPSNKVTEKGKDVELRCDPISGHTALYWYRQSLGQGLEFLIYFQGNSAPDKSGLPSDRFSAERTGGSVSTLTIQRTQQEDSAVYLCASSLNRDRQETQYFGPGTRLLVL.

This clonotype was detected ten times or more. CDR3 nucleotides: TGTGCCAGCAGAGAAGACGGATTTAACTATGGCTACACCTTC. Translated, it gives CASREDGFNYGYTF. The chain couples TRBV6-2 or TRBV6-3 to TRBJ1-2; no definite D call. The ends were cut back, 6 bases at V and 1 base at J, with 12 bases in the middle. The CDR3 has 14 residues. Germline V gene sequence: CDR1 MNHEY, CDR2 SVGEGT.

Ten or more counts support this clonotype. The V call is TRBV4-3, the J call TRBJ2-5, with 7 bases matching TRBD1. J lost 4 bases, V lost 1 base, and 6 bases had no gene match. Germline V gene data show CDR1 as LGHNA and CDR2 as YSLEER. The CDR3 has 15 residues. CDR3 region: CASSQGQGTGETQYF. The CDR3 DNA is TGCGCCAGCAGCCAAGGACAGGGAACCGGAGAGACCCAGTACTTC.

This chain uses TRBV30 with TRBJ2-3; 7 positions match TRBD1. The ends lost 2 bases at V and 1 base at J; junction bases unmatched: 6. Germline lookup yields CDR1 GTSNPN and CDR2 SVGIG (reference sequence). This CDR3 is 15 amino acids long. Written as DNA, the CDR3 is TGTGCCTGGAGTCGGGCAGGGGGAGGCACAGATACGCAGTATTTT. Translation: CAWSRAGGGTDTQYF.

This clonotype was picked up many times. This chain connects TRBV10-3 to TRBJ2-5; D is perhaps TRBD1 (5 bases). Per the germline V gene, CDR1 is ENHRY and CDR2 is SYGVKD. The CDR3 is 13 amino acids. V lost 4 bases to trimming and J lost 4 bases, with 10 bases between them. This CDR3 is CAISGQGGETQYF. The CDR3 nucleotides are TGTGCCATCAGTGGCCAGGGCGGAGAGACCCAGTACTTC.